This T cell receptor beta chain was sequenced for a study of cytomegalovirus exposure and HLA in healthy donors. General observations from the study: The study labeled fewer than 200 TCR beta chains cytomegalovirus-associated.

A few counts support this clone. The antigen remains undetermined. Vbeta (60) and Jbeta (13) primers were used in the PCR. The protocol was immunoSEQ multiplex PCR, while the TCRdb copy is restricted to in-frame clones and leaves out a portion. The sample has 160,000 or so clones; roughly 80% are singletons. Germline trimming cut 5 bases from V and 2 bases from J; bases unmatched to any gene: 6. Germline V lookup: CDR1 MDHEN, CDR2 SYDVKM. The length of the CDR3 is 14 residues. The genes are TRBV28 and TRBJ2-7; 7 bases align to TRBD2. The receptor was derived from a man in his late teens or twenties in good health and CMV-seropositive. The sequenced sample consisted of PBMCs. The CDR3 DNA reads TGTGCCAGCAGTGGTTCTAGCGGAACCTACGAGCAGTACTTC. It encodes CASSGSSGTYEQYF.